The 11 T cell receptor beta chains below all came from one sample that was sequenced in a study of cytomegalovirus exposure and HLA in healthy donors. Generated by immunoSEQ multiplex PCR, the TCRdb table keeps only in-frame clones and is missing some. This sample carries 65,000 to 95,000 clones, over 85% of them seen once, and the ten largest clones take approximately 4%. The specimen sequenced was PBMCs. These receptors were obtained from a woman aged 25 to 45 in good health and CMV-seronegative.

J is TRBJ2-7 and V is TRBV7-3; a weak D match, TRBD2 (5 bases). The CDR3 runs to 15 residues. Germline CDR1 and CDR2: SGHTA and FQGTGA. Trimming shortened V by 4 bases and J by 2 bases, and 15 bases separated the two germline ends. CDR3 coding DNA: TGTGCCAGCAGCTGGGGAGCTGGGCCACCCTACGAGCAGTACTTC. This gives the protein CASSWGAGPPYEQYF.

The V and J genes are TRBV4-3 and TRBJ2-2; D may be TRBD1 (7 bases). Per the germline V gene, CDR1 is LGHNA and CDR2 is YSLEER. CDR3 length: 17 residues. Trimming took 0 bases from V and 3 from J, leaving 14 bases between them. The CDR3 DNA reads as TGCGCCAGCAGCCAAGAATGGGCAGGGGGGTACACCGGGGAGCTGTTTTTT. Its translation is CASSQEWAGGYTGELFF.

V usage is TRBV19 and J usage is TRBJ2-5, with 9 bases lining up with TRBD2. This CDR3 comprises 13 residues. With V trimmed by 5 bases and J by 5 bases, 3 bases remained unmatched. From germline, CDR1 is LNHDA and CDR2 SQIVND (reference sequence). CDR3 loop: CASSSTSGETQYF. The CDR3, as DNA: TGTGCCAGTAGTTCGACTAGCGGTGAGACCCAGTACTTC.

This chain uses TRBV11-1 with TRBJ2-7; D not resolved. The V gene's germline CDR1 is SGHAT and CDR2 FQDESV (reference sequence). The CDR3 consists of 13 residues. Trimming shortened V by 1 base and J by 4 bases, and 8 bases separated the two germline ends. The CDR3 reads CASSLVSGYEQYF. CDR3 coding DNA: TGTGCCAGCAGCTTAGTTTCCGGGTACGAGCAGTACTTC.

The genes are TRBV19 and TRBJ2-7; 9 nucleotides agree with TRBD1. The CDR3 is made up of 15 amino acids. Germline V gene data show CDR1 as LNHDA and CDR2 as SQIVND (reference sequence). J lost 4 bases, V lost 3 bases, and 7 bases had no gene match. The CDR3 DNA reads as TGTGCCAGTAGTATCGACCGGGACAGGGCATACGAGCAGTACTTC. Translation: CASSIDRDRAYEQYF.

The rearrangement links TRBV9 to TRBJ2-3; 14 bases line up with TRBD2. In germline, CDR1 is SGDLS, CDR2 YYNGEE. V gave up 5 bases and J gave up 2 bases; unmatched junction bases: 4. This CDR3 is built from 16 residues. CDR3 DNA: TGTGCCAGCAGTGTGACTAGCGGGAGGGCCACAGATACGCAGTATTTT. This encodes CASSVTSGRATDTQYF.

This clone was observed a handful of times. This chain links TRBV5-1 with TRBJ2-7; 9 nucleotides agree with TRBD1. Germline CDR1 and CDR2: SGHRS and YFSETQ. V lost 2 bases to trimming and J lost 2 bases; unmatched junction nucleotides: 2. CDR3 length: 14 residues. Here the CDR3 DNA reads TGCGCCAGCAGCTTCCGGGACAGGGCCTACGAGCAGTACTTC. It translates to CASSFRDRAYEQYF.

The V call is TRBV6-1, the J call TRBJ2-1; 11 nucleotides align to TRBD2. Germline CDR1 reads MNHNS; CDR2 reads SASEGT. There are 15 residues in the CDR3. With 5 bases clipped from V and 3 bases from J, the junction kept 3 bases outside the gene matches. The CDR3 sequence: CASSPGLAVYNEQFF. DNA of the CDR3: TGTGCCAGCAGTCCGGGACTAGCGGTCTACAATGAGCAGTTCTTC.

Here the CDR3 reads CASSLNRDYSSQETQYF. The DNA for the CDR3 is TGTGCCAGCAGCCTCAACCGGGACTATTCCTCCCAAGAGACCCAGTACTTC. V and J are TRBV28 and TRBJ2-5; TRBD2 agrees at 7 bases. The CDR3 covers 17 residues. The V gene end was trimmed by 6 bases and the J gene end by 1 base; junction bases not matched to a gene: 14. Per the germline V gene, CDR1 is MDHEN and CDR2 is SYDVKM.

The V gene is TRBV7-3, the J gene TRBJ2-2; 9 positions match TRBD2. The CDR3 sequence is 18 residues long. The V segment lost 5 bases and the J segment 5 bases; nucleotides outside the gene matches: 15. Germline V lookup: CDR1 SGHTA, CDR2 FQGTGA. CDR3 bases: TGTGCCAGCAGCCTCCTAAGTCATAGCGGGAGATCAACCGGGGAGCTGTTTTTT. Translated: CASSLLSHSGRSTGELFF.

This rearrangement joins TRBV6-4 to TRBJ1-5; no firm D call. The CDR3 spans 13 residues. Germline V gives CDR1 MRHNA, CDR2 SNTAGT. V lost 5 bases and J lost 2, with 7 bases in between. CDR3 amino acids: CASSREGNQPQHF. The CDR3 nucleotides are TGTGCCAGCAGTAGAGAGGGCAATCAGCCCCAGCATTTT.